The present entry profiles one T cell receptor (beta chain) with its context. Its target is not known. The junction departs from germline at one end; a sequencing error may be responsible. Per the germline V gene, CDR1 is MGHRA and CDR2 is YSYEKL. The CDR3 is 16 amino acids. The data stem from a study of somatic mutations in cytotoxic T cells in rheumatoid arthritis. Turning to the study itself: In some cases, T-cell populations stained with V beta antibodies were flow-sorted at nearly 100% purity, and these included V beta1+ cells sequenced for TCRB. Study-level findings and limits: Of the expanded CD8+ clones, the antigen targets were not known.

Clones were read by immunoSEQ multiplex PCR, and TCRdb kept only the in-frame ones, dropping some. The sample includes about 33,000 clones, roughly four fifths of them seen just once. This TCR was sampled from a man in his forties in good health. The chain uses TRBV4-1 and TRBJ2-1; 8 bases are shared with TRBD2. Material: CD8+ T cells sorted from blood. CDR3 sequence: CASSLAGTSFYNEQFF. The CDR3 DNA is TGTGCCAGCAGCTTAGCCGGGACTAGTTTTTACAATGAGCAGTTCTTC.